The present T cell receptor beta chain was sequenced within a study of Ad26.COV2.S vaccination and SARS-CoV-2 variants. The overall study: Within the COV1001 Ad26.COV2.S trial arm, the donor was enrolled. Notes on the study in general: Spike-specific CD8+ and CD4+ T cell responses reportedly showed substantial breadth after vaccination. It was found that vaccine and placebo recipients had similar non-spike TCR breadth.

Germline V gene sequence: CDR1 SGHRS, CDR2 YFSETQ. The CDR3 runs 14 residues. V gave up 3 bases and J gave up 7 bases; unmatched junction bases: 4. This table comes from immunoSEQ multiplex PCR, and its TCRdb copy is limited to in-frame clones, with some not included. The sample shows a few hundred thousand clones, around nine tenths of them seen only once. Turning to this clone: The antigen remains unidentified.

Specified treatment: around 19 received Ad26.COV2.S at low or high dose, single or two shots; roughly five received placebo; per-sample allocation not given. Sampling happened 63 days after the first vaccine or placebo injection. Boston provided a donor who was an adult aged 18-55 years. This sample comprised peripheral blood, obtained in a trial of Ad26.COV2.S vaccine versus placebo. The source of this sequence is a person between 18 and 65 years old who received the Ad26.COV2.S COVID-19 vaccine or a placebo. The V and J genes are TRBV5-1 and TRBJ2-1; 10 nucleotides match TRBD2. The chain's CDR3 is CASSYLSGGNEQFF. The CDR3, as DNA: TGCGCCAGCAGCTACCTTAGCGGGGGGAATGAGCAGTTCTTC.